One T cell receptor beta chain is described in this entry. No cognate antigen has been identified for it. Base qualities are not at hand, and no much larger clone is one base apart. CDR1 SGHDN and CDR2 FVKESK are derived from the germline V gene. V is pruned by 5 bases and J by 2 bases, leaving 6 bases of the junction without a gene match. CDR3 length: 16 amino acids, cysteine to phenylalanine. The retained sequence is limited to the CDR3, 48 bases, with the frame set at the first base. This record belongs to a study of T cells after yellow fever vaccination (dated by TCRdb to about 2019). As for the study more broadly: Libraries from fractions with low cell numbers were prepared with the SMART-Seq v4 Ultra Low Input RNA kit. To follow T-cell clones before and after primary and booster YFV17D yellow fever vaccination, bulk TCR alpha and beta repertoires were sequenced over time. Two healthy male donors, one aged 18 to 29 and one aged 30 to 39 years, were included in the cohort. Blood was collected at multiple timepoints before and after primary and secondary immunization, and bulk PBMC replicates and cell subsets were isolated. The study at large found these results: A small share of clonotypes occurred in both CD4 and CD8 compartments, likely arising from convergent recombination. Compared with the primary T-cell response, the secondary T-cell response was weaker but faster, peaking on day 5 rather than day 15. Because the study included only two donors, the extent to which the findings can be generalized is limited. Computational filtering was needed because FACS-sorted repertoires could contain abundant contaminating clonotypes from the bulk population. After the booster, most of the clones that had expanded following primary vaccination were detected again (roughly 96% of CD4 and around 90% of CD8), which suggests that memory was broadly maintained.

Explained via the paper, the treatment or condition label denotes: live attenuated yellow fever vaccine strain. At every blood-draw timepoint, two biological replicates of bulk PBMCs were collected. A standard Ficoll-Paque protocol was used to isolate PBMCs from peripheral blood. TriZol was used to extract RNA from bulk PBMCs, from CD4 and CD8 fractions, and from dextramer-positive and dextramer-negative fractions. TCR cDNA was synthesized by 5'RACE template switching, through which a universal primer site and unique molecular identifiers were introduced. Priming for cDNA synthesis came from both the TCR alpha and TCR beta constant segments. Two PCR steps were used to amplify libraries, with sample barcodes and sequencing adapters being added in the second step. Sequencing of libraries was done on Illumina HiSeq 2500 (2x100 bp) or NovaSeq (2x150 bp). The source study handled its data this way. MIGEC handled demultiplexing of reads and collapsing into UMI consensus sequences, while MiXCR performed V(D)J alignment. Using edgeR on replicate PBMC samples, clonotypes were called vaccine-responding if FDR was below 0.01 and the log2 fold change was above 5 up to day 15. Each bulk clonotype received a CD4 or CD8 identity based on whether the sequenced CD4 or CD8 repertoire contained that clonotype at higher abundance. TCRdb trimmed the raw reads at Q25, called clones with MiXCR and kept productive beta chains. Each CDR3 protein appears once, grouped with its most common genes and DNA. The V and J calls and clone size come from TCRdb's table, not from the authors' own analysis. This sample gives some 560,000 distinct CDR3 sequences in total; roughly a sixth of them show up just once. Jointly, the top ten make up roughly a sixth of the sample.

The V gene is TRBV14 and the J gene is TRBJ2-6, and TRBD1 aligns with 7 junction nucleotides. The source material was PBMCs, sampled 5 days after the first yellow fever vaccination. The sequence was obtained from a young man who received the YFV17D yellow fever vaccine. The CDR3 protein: CASSIYRGTGANVLTF. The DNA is TGTGCCAGCAGCATATACAGGGGAACTGGGGCCAACGTCCTGACTTTC.